The rows below give T cell receptor beta chains drawn from one sample of a study of PD-1 blockade in classical Hodgkin lymphoma. TCRdb keeps only in-frame clones here, not all; method: immunoSEQ multiplex PCR. The sample contains 20,000 to 25,000 clones, 80% to 85% of which appear only once. Material: CD4+ T cells from blood, obtained before the fourth cycle of nivolumab. The source is a human donor with classical Hodgkin lymphoma. Both conserved end residues are part of each CDR3. The D gene is left open where the match is weak. Clone sizes are given selectively: once, few, many, or a class where the clone is expanded.

cdr3_nt: TGTGCCATCAGTGGGGACCCGCAGGGCTATGGCTACACCTTC
cdr3_aa: CAISGDPQGYGYTF
clone_size: NA
j_call: TRBJ1-2
d_call: NA
v_call: TRBV10-3

cdr3_nt: TGTGCCAGCAGCTTGGCTCGGGATTCACCCCTCCACTTT
cdr3_aa: CASSLARDSPLHF
clone_size: NA
j_call: TRBJ1-6
d_call: NA
v_call: TRBV7-2

cdr3_nt: TGTGCCAGCAGCTTTCGGACAGGGCCCATGAACACTGAAGCTTTCTTT
cdr3_aa: CASSFRTGPMNTEAFF
clone_size: NA
j_call: TRBJ1-1
d_call: TRBD1
v_call: TRBV7-9

cdr3_nt: TGTGCCAGCAGTTTGTGGCTCTGGACTCCTGGAGAGGGGAACACTGAAGCTTTCTTT
cdr3_aa: CASSLWLWTPGEGNTEAFF
clone_size: NA
j_call: TRBJ1-1
d_call: NA
v_call: TRBV27

cdr3_nt: TGTGCCAGCAATTTCCAGGGGTATGCCGGGGAGCTGTTTTTT
cdr3_aa: CASNFQGYAGELFF
clone_size: NA
j_call: TRBJ2-2
d_call: NA
v_call: TRBV2

cdr3_nt: TGTGCCAGCAGCGTAGGTCCCGGGCTTGGAGAAAAACTGTTTTTT
cdr3_aa: CASSVGPGLGEKLFF
clone_size: NA
j_call: TRBJ1-4
d_call: NA
v_call: TRBV9

cdr3_nt: TGTGCCAGCAATTCAGGGGTCGGTTCACCCCTCCACTTT
cdr3_aa: CASNSGVGSPLHF
clone_size: NA
j_call: TRBJ1-6
d_call: NA
v_call: TRBV28

cdr3_nt: TGTGCCAGCAGTTCAGGCCAGGGGGTAGTAGATACGCAGTATTTT
cdr3_aa: CASSSGQGVVDTQYF
clone_size: NA
j_call: TRBJ2-3
d_call: TRBD1
v_call: TRBV9

cdr3_nt: TGTGCCTGGGCCCCCACAGAGAGCTCCTATAATTCACCCCTCCACTTT
cdr3_aa: CAWAPTESSYNSPLHF
clone_size: once
j_call: TRBJ1-6
d_call: NA
v_call: TRBV30

cdr3_nt: TGTGCCAGCAGTTTAGGTCGAGTTGCTGGAAACACCATATATTTT
cdr3_aa: CASSLGRVAGNTIYF
clone_size: NA
j_call: TRBJ1-3
d_call: NA
v_call: TRBV28

cdr3_nt: TGTGCCAGTAGTAGGAGTAAGGCTAGCGGGGCTCAAAACATTCAGTACTTC
cdr3_aa: CASSRSKASGAQNIQYF
clone_size: NA
j_call: TRBJ2-4
d_call: TRBD2
v_call: TRBV19

cdr3_nt: TGTGCCAGCAGAGGGACAGCGGGAGACGGAAACACCATATATTTT
cdr3_aa: CASRGTAGDGNTIYF
clone_size: few
j_call: TRBJ1-3
d_call: TRBD1
v_call: TRBV6-4

cdr3_nt: TGTGCCAGCAGCTTGGCAGGGGACCAGAGCTCCTATAATTCACCCCTCCACTTT
cdr3_aa: CASSLAGDQSSYNSPLHF
clone_size: NA
j_call: TRBJ1-6
d_call: NA
v_call: TRBV7-2

cdr3_nt: TGTGCCAGCAGTCGGACACCCGACTATAATTCACCCCTCCACTTT
cdr3_aa: CASSRTPDYNSPLHF
clone_size: few
j_call: TRBJ1-6
d_call: NA
v_call: TRBV6-5

cdr3_nt: TGTGCCAGCAGCTTAGAATTCGGCGGGGAGAACAATGAGCAGTTCTTC
cdr3_aa: CASSLEFGGENNEQFF
clone_size: once
j_call: TRBJ2-1
d_call: NA
v_call: TRBV7-9

cdr3_nt: TGTGCTAGCAGCTTAGGGGAGGGACAGATCTACGAGCAGTACTTC
cdr3_aa: CASSLGEGQIYEQYF
clone_size: NA
j_call: TRBJ2-7
d_call: NA
v_call: TRBV7-7

cdr3_nt: TGTGCCAGTAGTATTAGGGACAGGTCTTCTAGCACAGATACGCAGTATTTT
cdr3_aa: CASSIRDRSSSTDTQYF
clone_size: NA
j_call: TRBJ2-3
d_call: TRBD1
v_call: TRBV19

cdr3_nt: TGCAGCGTTTCCGAGGGGGTAGATGCTTTCTTT
cdr3_aa: CSVSEGVDAFF
clone_size: NA
j_call: TRBJ1-1
d_call: NA
v_call: TRBV29-1

cdr3_nt: TGTGCTAGTGGTCTCGGGACAGACTCCTACGAGCAGTACTTC
cdr3_aa: CASGLGTDSYEQYF
clone_size: NA
j_call: TRBJ2-7
d_call: TRBD1
v_call: TRBV12-5

cdr3_nt: TGTGCCAGTAGTAAACGCTTCGACGGGGACTATGGCTACACCTTC
cdr3_aa: CASSKRFDGDYGYTF
clone_size: NA
j_call: TRBJ1-2
d_call: NA
v_call: TRBV19

cdr3_nt: TGTGCCATCAGCCTCCAGGGGGCGATCACAGATACGCAGTATTTT
cdr3_aa: CAISLQGAITDTQYF
clone_size: NA
j_call: TRBJ2-3
d_call: TRBD1
v_call: TRBV10-3

cdr3_nt: TGTGCCAGCAGCTTTGGTTCTGGGGCCAACGTCCTGACTTTC
cdr3_aa: CASSFGSGANVLTF
clone_size: NA
j_call: TRBJ2-6
d_call: NA
v_call: TRBV7-3

cdr3_nt: TGTGCCAGCAGTGAGGCCAACTATGGCTACACCTTC
cdr3_aa: CASSEANYGYTF
clone_size: once
j_call: TRBJ1-2
d_call: NA
v_call: TRBV28

cdr3_nt: TGTGCCAGCAGGGCTACCCGGACAGGGGTCACAGATACGCAGTATTTT
cdr3_aa: CASRATRTGVTDTQYF
clone_size: NA
j_call: TRBJ2-3
d_call: TRBD1
v_call: TRBV2

cdr3_nt: TGTGCCAGCAGTATTAGCGGGGGCAGCACAGATACGCAGTATTTT
cdr3_aa: CASSISGGSTDTQYF
clone_size: few
j_call: TRBJ2-3
d_call: TRBD2
v_call: TRBV2

cdr3_nt: TGCGCCAGCAGCGGGGGGACCGGGACGGCCTACGAGCAGTACTTC
cdr3_aa: CASSGGTGTAYEQYF
clone_size: NA
j_call: TRBJ2-7
d_call: NA
v_call: TRBV5-1

cdr3_nt: TGTGCCAGCAGTTCCGCCAGGGGTACTGAAGCTTTCTTT
cdr3_aa: CASSSARGTEAFF
clone_size: NA
j_call: TRBJ1-1
d_call: NA
v_call: TRBV6-5

cdr3_nt: TGTGCCAGTACCTCGGGTGGAGTAGGACATGGCTACACCTTC
cdr3_aa: CASTSGGVGHGYTF
clone_size: few
j_call: TRBJ1-2
d_call: NA
v_call: TRBV19